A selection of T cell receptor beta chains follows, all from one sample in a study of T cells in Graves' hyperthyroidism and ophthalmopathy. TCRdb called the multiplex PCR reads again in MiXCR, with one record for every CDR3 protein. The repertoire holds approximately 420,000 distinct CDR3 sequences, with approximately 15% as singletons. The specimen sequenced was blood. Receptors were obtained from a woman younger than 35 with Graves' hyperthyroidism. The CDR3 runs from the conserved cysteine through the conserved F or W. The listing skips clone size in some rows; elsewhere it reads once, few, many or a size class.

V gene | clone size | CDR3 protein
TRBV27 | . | CASAIFRGGYGYTF
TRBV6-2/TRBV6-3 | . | CASSDLAGSTDTQYF
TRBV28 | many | CASSLSGYEQFF
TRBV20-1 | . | CSAQTPGRPPKQYF
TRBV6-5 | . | CASSYFFEVRDRSTGNTIYF
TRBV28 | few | CASSSRGPGYGYTF
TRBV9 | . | CASTWGAGDIGNEQFF
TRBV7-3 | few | CASSVVSGSSYNEQFF
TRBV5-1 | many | CASSTGSNTGELFF
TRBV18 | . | CASSPLQTQNTGELFF
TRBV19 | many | CASSKQETQYF
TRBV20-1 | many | CSAGDSGRITDTQYF
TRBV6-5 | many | CASSYSRGSGRQETQYF
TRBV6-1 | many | CASGLTREQYF
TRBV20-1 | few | CSARDLPTNTEAFF
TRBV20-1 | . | CSARGIGGAGELFF
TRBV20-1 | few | CSARDWAGDQPQHF
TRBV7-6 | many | CASSLYRGRSTEAFF
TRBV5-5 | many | CASTRYGETQYF
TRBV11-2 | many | CASSLVEAPSYEQYF
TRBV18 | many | CASSPLVKGISEQYF
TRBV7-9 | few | CASALSHLSGYEQYF
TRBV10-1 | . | CASSADGYEQYF
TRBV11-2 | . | CASSFGTSVETQYF
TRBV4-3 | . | CASSPLVTAPYGYTF
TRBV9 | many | CASSPASGLAGAGSYEQYF
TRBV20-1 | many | CSARGHNSYEQYF
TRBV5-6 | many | CASSLAGNQPQHF
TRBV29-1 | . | CSIGQGNYEQYF
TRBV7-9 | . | CASTPKYRGADEAFF
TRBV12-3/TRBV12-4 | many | CASGTLNQPQHF
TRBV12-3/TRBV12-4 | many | CASSLGAGGSWGYTF
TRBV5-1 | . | CASSLQGGSSYNEQFF
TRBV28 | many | CASSPTRDRGRSEKLFF
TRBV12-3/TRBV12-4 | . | CASSSGASGRAKQYF
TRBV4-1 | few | CASSQVFGTSGYYEQYF
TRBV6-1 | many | CASFVRAYGYTF
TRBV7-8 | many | CASSPLWSGITSSYNEQFF
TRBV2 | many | CASTVQGYPPLHF
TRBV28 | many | CASSLWSGRGYNEQFF
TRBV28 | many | CASSLPRTGVLIQPQHF
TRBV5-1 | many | CASSLARNYGYTF
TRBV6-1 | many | CASRVDFASTDTQYF
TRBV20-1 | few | CSVPPADSYEQYF
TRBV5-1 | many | CASSTEGDNEQFF
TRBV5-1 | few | CASSPYGQGGYGYTF
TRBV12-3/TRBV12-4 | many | CASSLGGIGEQFF
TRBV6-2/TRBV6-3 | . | CASQRAGSSYNEQFF
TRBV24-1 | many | CATSDSGRWETQYF
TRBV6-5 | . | CASSTLRTGENYGYTF
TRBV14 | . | CASSQTVNGGYNEQFF
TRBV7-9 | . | CASSLGSGGGETQYF
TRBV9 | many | CASTRDSRNTEAFF
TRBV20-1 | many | CSARDPYGWNTEAFF